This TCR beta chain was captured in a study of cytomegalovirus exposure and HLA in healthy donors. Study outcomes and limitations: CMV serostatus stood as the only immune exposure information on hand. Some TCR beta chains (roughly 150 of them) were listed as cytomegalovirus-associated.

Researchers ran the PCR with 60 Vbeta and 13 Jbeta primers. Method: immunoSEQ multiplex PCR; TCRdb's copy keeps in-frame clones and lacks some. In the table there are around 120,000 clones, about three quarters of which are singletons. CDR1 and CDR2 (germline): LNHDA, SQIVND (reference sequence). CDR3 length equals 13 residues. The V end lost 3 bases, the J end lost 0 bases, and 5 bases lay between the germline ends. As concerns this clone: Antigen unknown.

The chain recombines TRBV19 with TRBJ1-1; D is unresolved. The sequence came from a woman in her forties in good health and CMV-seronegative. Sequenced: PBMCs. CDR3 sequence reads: CASSIAVNTEAFF. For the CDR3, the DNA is TGTGCCAGTAGTATCGCGGTGAACACTGAAGCTTTCTTT.